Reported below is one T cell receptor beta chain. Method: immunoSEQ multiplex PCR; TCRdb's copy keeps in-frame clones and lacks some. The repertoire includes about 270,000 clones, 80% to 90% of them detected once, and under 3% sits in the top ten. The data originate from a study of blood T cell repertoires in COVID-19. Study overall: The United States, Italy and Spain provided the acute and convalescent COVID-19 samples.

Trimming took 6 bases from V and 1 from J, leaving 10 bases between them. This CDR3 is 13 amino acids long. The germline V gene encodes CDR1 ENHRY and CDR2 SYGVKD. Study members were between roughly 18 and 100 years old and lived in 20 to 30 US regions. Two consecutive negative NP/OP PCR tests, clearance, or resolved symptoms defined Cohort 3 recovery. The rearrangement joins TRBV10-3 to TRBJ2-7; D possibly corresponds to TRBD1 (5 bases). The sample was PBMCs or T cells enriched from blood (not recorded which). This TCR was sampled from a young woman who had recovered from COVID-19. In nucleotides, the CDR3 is TGTGCCATCAGGGGCAGGGTTTCCTACGAGCAGTACTTC. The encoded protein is CAIRGRVSYEQYF.